Following are 15 T cell receptor beta chains from one sample sequenced in a study of T-cell memory formation after mild COVID-19. TCRdb itself ran the 5' RACE reads through MiXCR, one entry per CDR3 protein. The sample consists of about 210,000 distinct CDR3 sequences, around 25% of them appearing once. The sequencing input was PBMCs or a T cell subset sorted from them (not recorded which). The receptor set was obtained from an adult woman who had mild COVID-19 (a few samples of this study predate the infection). Cell type and time point are not known.

V gene TRBV24-1 combines with J gene TRBJ2-1; 7 bases align to TRBD1. Unmatched junction bases numbered 11, after V lost 3 bases and J lost 4 bases. There are 17 residues in the CDR3. Germline CDR1 is KGHDR and CDR2 is SFDVKD. For the CDR3, the DNA is TGTGCCACCAGTGATAGGGCGAGGGCAGGGGGATACAATGAGCAGTTCTTC. Protein product: CATSDRARAGGYNEQFF.

This clonotype was counted only a few times. The chain recombines TRBV5-1 with TRBJ2-7, with D perhaps matching TRBD2 (5 bases). This CDR3 contains 14 residues. V lost 6 bases and J lost 0, with 13 bases in between. Germline V CDR1 and CDR2: SGHRS, YFSETQ. CDR3 in DNA: TGCGCCAGCATGAGGGCCGGATCCTCCTACGAGCAGTACTTC. Encoded protein: CASMRAGSSYEQYF.

The gene calls are TRBV10-3 and TRBJ2-2; D remains ambiguous. This CDR3 is 12 amino acids long. Per the germline V gene, CDR1 is ENHRY and CDR2 is SYGVKD. Trimming took 0 bases from V and 11 from J, leaving 7 bases between them. The CDR3 DNA sequence: TGTGCCATCAGTGAGTCGCAACTTGAGCTGTTTTTT. It is translated as CAISESQLELFF.

The chain couples TRBV7-9 to TRBJ2-3, with TRBD2 identical over 8 bases. This CDR3 is built from 15 residues. V lost 4 bases and J lost 7; bases outside the gene matches: 10. From germline, CDR1 is SEHNR and CDR2 FQNEAQ (reference sequence). The CDR3 DNA sequence: TGTGCCAGCAGCTCCCCCGGGACTAGTACGAATACGCAGTATTTT. It translates to CASSSPGTSTNTQYF.

This clonotype was seen a few times. The V gene is TRBV29-1, the J gene TRBJ2-7; D is possibly TRBD1 (7 bases). V was cut by 4 bases and J by 3 bases, with 16 bases left in between. CDR1 is SQVTM and CDR2 is ANQGSEA in the germline V gene. The CDR3 has 14 residues. The CDR3 loop is CSVVLQGTYYEQYF. CDR3 sequence (DNA): TGCAGCGTTGTCCTACAGGGGACTTACTACGAGCAGTACTTC.

This clonotype appeared a few times. The V call is TRBV5-1, the J call TRBJ2-7; perhaps TRBD1 as D (5 bases). The CDR3 has 13 residues. The germline gives CDR1 SGHRS, CDR2 YFSETQ. The V gene lost 2 bases and the J gene lost 5 bases, with 11 bases spanning the gap. The CDR3 bases are TGCGCCAGCAGCTTCCAGGGCGGAAACGAGCAGTACTTC. This encodes CASSFQGGNEQYF.

The chain couples TRBV5-1 to TRBJ2-7; TRBD1 is a possible D gene (6 bases). The germline V and J ends were trimmed by 0 bases and 6 bases, with 16 bases remaining between them. Per the germline V gene, CDR1 is SGHRS and CDR2 is YFSETQ. The CDR3 has 15 residues. The CDR3 protein is CASSLDALKGGEQYF. Written as DNA, the CDR3 is TGCGCCAGCAGCTTGGATGCACTAAAAGGGGGCGAGCAGTACTTC.

V and J are TRBV6-5 and TRBJ2-7; TRBD2 matches at 12 bases. The CDR3 loop spans 16 amino acids. From germline, CDR1 is MNHEY and CDR2 SVGAGI. J lost 0 bases, V lost 5 bases, and 5 bases had no gene match. CDR3 sequence reads: CASSRLAGDLSYEQYF. The CDR3 DNA reads TGTGCCAGCAGTCGACTAGCGGGAGATCTCTCCTACGAGCAGTACTTC.

This chain connects TRBV23-1 to TRBJ1-2, with a tentative D call TRBD1 (5 bases). TRBV23-1 is identified as an open reading frame with a role that is uncertain. The CDR3 runs to 19 residues. With 2 bases removed from V and 0 bases from J, the gap between germline ends came to 22 bases. CDR3 sequence reads: CASSQPARPPGRSNYGYTF. CDR3 bases: TGCGCCAGCAGTCAACCGGCACGTCCTCCAGGGAGGTCTAACTATGGCTACACCTTC.

This clonotype turned up a few times. The rearrangement links TRBV7-9 to TRBJ2-1, with D possibly being TRBD2 (5 bases). Trimming cost V 0 bases and J 10 bases, with 7 bases left between them. Per germline, CDR1 SEHNR and CDR2 FQNEAQ (reference sequence). CDR3 length: 12 amino acids. The CDR3 sequence: CASSLAGGEQFF. DNA of the CDR3: TGTGCCAGCAGCTTAGCGGGCGGGGAGCAGTTCTTC.

The V call is TRBV18, the J call TRBJ2-5; D call uncertain. The CDR3 is 13 amino acids. The V gene lost 0 bases and the J gene lost 5 bases, with 7 bases spanning the gap. Germline V CDR1 and CDR2: KGHSH, LQKENI. CDR3 residues: CASSPPMKETQYF. The CDR3 DNA follows: TGTGCCAGCTCACCACCGATGAAGGAGACCCAGTACTTC.

This clonotype showed up just a few times. The chain has TRBV7-9 and TRBJ2-7, with 11 bases identical to TRBD1. This CDR3 spans 14 amino acids. Looked up from germline, CDR1 is SEHNR and CDR2 is FQNEAQ (reference sequence). Losses at the gene ends were 5 bases for V and 3 bases for J; bases not matched to a gene: 3. The CDR3, as DNA: TGTGCCAGCAGCCCGGGACAGGGGGTCTACGAGCAGTACTTC. It encodes CASSPGQGVYEQYF.

This clonotype was seen once. The chain combines TRBV10-3 with TRBJ1-1, with 7 bases matching TRBD1. This CDR3 is built from 13 residues. Germline lookup yields CDR1 ENHRY and CDR2 SYGVKD. The V and J ends lost 6 bases and 5 bases, in that order; junction bases with no gene match: 6. The CDR3 DNA is TGTGCCATCAGAGGGGGCAGGGAAACTGAAGCTTTCTTT. Translating it yields CAIRGGRETEAFF.

The J gene is TRBJ2-5, the V gene TRBV12-3 or TRBV12-4; D assignment may be TRBD1 or TRBD2 (5 bases each). Trimming removed 6 bases from V and 1 base from J, with 12 bases in between. This CDR3 contains 14 residues. In nucleotides, the CDR3 is TGTGCCAGCAGGCCCGGGGCCCCCCAAGAGACCCAGTACTTC. It translates to CASRPGAPQETQYF.

This chain uses TRBV28 with TRBJ1-1; tentative D call: TRBD1 (5 bases). Germline CDR1 is MDHEN and CDR2 is SYDVKM. V was trimmed by 5 bases and J by 3 bases, leaving 13 bases between them. This CDR3 has 14 residues. As DNA, the CDR3 is TGTGCCAGCAGTCCCTTCTCGGGGGACACTGAAGCTTTCTTT. Translated, it gives CASSPFSGDTEAFF.